This T cell receptor beta chain was captured in a study of control samples from healthy donors and cancer patients. Sequencing was performed with immunoSEQ multiplex PCR; in TCRdb, only in-frame clones are kept and a portion is missing. The sample contains roughly 400,000 clones, 75% to 95% of which appear only once. The CDR3 has 15 amino acids. With 0 bases clipped from V and 7 bases from J, the junction kept 6 bases outside the gene matches. Per the germline V gene, CDR1 is SGHDT and CDR2 is YYEEEE. The chain has TRBV5-6 and TRBJ2-7; 11 nucleotides agree with TRBD1. Input material: PBMCs. The origin of this receptor is a man aged 40-49 years with head and neck cancer. CDR3 sequence: CASSLARDRGSEQYF. CDR3 in DNA: TGTGCCAGCAGCTTGGCCCGGGACAGGGGGTCTGAGCAGTACTTC.